Below are 28 T cell receptor beta chains sequenced from a single sample in a study of neurological immune-mediated disorders. One entry per CDR3 protein, called by TCRdb with MiXCR from the 5' RACE reads. This sample yields roughly 56,000 distinct CDR3 sequences, of which about an eighth are seen a single time; approximately 1.8% belongs to the top ten. The sequenced material came from PBMCs. The origin of the receptors is a man in his sixties in good health.

To note about this clonotype: Without the conserved terminal phenylalanine or tryptophan, this CDR3 likely stems from a read error. V is TRBV20-1 and J is TRBJ1-2, with D unresolved. The V end was cut by 6 bases, the J end by 7 bases, with 24 bases between. From germline, CDR1 is DFQATT and CDR2 SNEGSKA (reference sequence). There are 15 residues in the CDR3. The CDR3 spells CSAVQDEGNSGGYTI. CDR3 nucleotides: TGCAGTGCCGTACAAGACGAGGGAAACAGTGGTGGCTACACCATC.

Ten or more counts support this clonotype. The rearrangement uses TRBV20-1 and TRBJ2-7, with 8 bases lining up with TRBD2. Per the germline V gene, CDR1 is DFQATT and CDR2 is SNEGSKA (reference sequence). CDR3 length: 16 amino acids. After removal of 6 bases from V and 0 bases from J, the junction contained 13 bases not matched to a gene. The CDR3 here is CSARGAGGRSSYEQYF. Written as DNA, the CDR3 is TGCAGTGCCCGAGGGGCGGGGGGAAGGAGCTCCTACGAGCAGTACTTC.

This clonotype was detected many times. J is TRBJ2-7 and V is TRBV3-1, with TRBD2 identical over 9 bases. Trimming at V came to 1 base and at J to 13 bases, leaving 14 bases not matched to a gene. Germline CDR1 and CDR2: LGHDT and YNNKEL (reference sequence). This CDR3 contains 15 residues. CDR3 nucleotide sequence: TGTGCCAGCAGCCAAGTGAGAGGGGGGACTAGCTCGCAATACTTC. As protein: CASSQVRGGTSSQYF.

This clonotype was recorded at least ten times. The V call is TRBV20-1, the J call TRBJ2-5; D remains ambiguous. Deletions cut 4 bases from V and 3 bases from J, with 3 bases between. Per germline, CDR1 DFQATT and CDR2 SNEGSKA (reference sequence). CDR3 size: 10 residues. The CDR3, as DNA: TGCAGTGCTATCGAAGAGACCCAGTACTTC. It is translated as CSAIEETQYF.

V usage is TRBV20-1 and J usage is TRBJ1-5, with D perhaps matching TRBD1 (6 bases). Germline V CDR1 and CDR2: DFQATT, SNEGSKA (reference sequence). V lost 0 bases to trimming and J lost 5 bases, with 14 bases between them. The CDR3 has 15 amino acids. The chain's CDR3 is CSARDRTAVDQPQHF. The CDR3 nucleotides read TGCAGTGCTAGAGATCGGACAGCCGTGGATCAGCCCCAGCATTTT.

The rearrangement links TRBV20-1 to TRBJ1-2; D gene unclear. CDR1 and CDR2 (germline): DFQATT, SNEGSKA (reference sequence). The CDR3 length is 14 residues. CDR3 sequence: CNAPTGVFGYGYTF. The CDR3 DNA reads TGCAATGCCCCAACTGGGGTTTTCGGCTATGGCTACACCTTC.

This clonotype was recorded at least ten times. V gene TRBV5-1 combines with J gene TRBJ1-3, with TRBD1 matching 8 bases. V was pared by 4 bases and J by 0 bases, with 9 bases of the junction left unmatched. The germline V gene encodes CDR1 SGHRS and CDR2 YFSETQ. The CDR3 covers 17 residues. CDR3 bases: TGCGCCAGCAGCGTCTCGGGACAGGTCCACTCTGGAAACACCATATATTTT. Translated: CASSVSGQVHSGNTIYF. The full variable domain, completed using reference TRBV5-1 and TRBJ1-3, is KAGVTQTPRYLIKTRGQQVTLSCSPISGHRSVSWYQQTPGQGLQFLFEYFSETQRNKGNFPGRFSGRQFSNSRSEMNVSTLELGDSALYLCASSVSGQVHSGNTIYFGEGSWLTVV.

This clonotype was observed many times. The chain carries TRBV7-2 and TRBJ2-5; D is ambiguous. The V and J ends lost 3 bases and 2 bases respectively, with 10 bases between them. CDR3 length: 14 residues. CDR1 SGHTA and CDR2 FQGNSA come from the germline V gene. The CDR3: CASSFGLTQETQYF. The CDR3 DNA reads as TGTGCCAGCAGCTTCGGGCTGACTCAAGAGACCCAGTACTTC.

This clonotype was recorded many times. This rearrangement joins TRBV5-1 to TRBJ2-3, with D tentatively TRBD2 (6 bases). Trimming removed 6 bases from V and 3 bases from J, with 14 bases in between. This CDR3 is 14 amino acids long. Germline V gives CDR1 SGHRS, CDR2 YFSETQ. CDR3 DNA: TGCGCCAGCACGTCGGGGACTGGAACAGATACGCAGTATTTT. Translating gives CASTSGTGTDTQYF.

The sample holds many counts of this clonotype. V usage is TRBV3-1 and J usage is TRBJ1-2, with 9 bases fitting TRBD1. The CDR3 loop spans 13 amino acids. Germline V gives CDR1 LGHDT, CDR2 YNNKEL (reference sequence). The trim removed 3 bases at V and 13 bases at J, leaving 9 bases unmatched. The CDR3 DNA reads TGTGCCAGCAGCCATACCGGGACAGGGACTCCCACCTTC. Amino acid sequence: CASSHTGTGTPTF.

The table lists this clonotype with a count of one. An end of the junction does not agree with germline; a read error may underlie this. This chain uses TRBV6-5 with TRBJ2-7; TRBD1 or TRBD2 may be the D gene (5 bases each). Looked up from germline, CDR1 is MNHEY and CDR2 is SVGAGI. The CDR3 runs to 15 residues. The CDR3 loop is CANSYEGTVSYEQYF. In nucleotides, the CDR3 is TGTGCCAACAGTTACGAGGGGACGGTCTCCTACGAGCAGTACTTC.

This clonotype was detected many times. The chain couples TRBV20-1 to TRBJ1-2, with D possibly TRBD1 on 6 matching bases. The CDR3 is made up of 14 amino acids. V was shortened by 5 bases and J by 0 bases, with 13 bases between the two germline ends. Germline V gives CDR1 DFQATT, CDR2 SNEGSKA (reference sequence). CDR3 DNA: TGCAGTGCTCCCAAGGGGGGTACTAACTATGGCTACACCTTC. Translating it yields CSAPKGGTNYGYTF.

The table lists this clonotype with many counts. The chain employs TRBV12-3 or TRBV12-4 and TRBJ2-7, with unresolved D. V was shortened by 5 bases and J by 6 bases, with 8 bases between the two germline ends. This CDR3 spans 11 amino acids. CDR3: CASSIYGEQYF. The CDR3 bases are TGTGCCAGCAGTATTTACGGCGAGCAGTACTTC.

This clonotype was seen ten or more times. This chain connects TRBV9 to TRBJ2-2, with D unresolved. This CDR3 comprises 15 residues. The V end was cut by 0 bases, the J end by 8 bases, with 14 bases between. CDR1 is SGDLS and CDR2 is YYNGEE in the germline V gene. In DNA form, the CDR3 reads TGTGCCAGCAGCGTAGAAGCCCTCTTATGGGGGGAGCTGTTTTTT. Amino acid sequence: CASSVEALLWGELFF. The variable domain in full, completed from reference TRBV9 and TRBJ2-2, reads DSGVTQTPKHLITATGQRVTLRCSPRSGDLSVYWYQQSLDQGLQFLIQYYNGEERAKGNILERFSAQQFPDLHSELNLSSLELGDSALYFCASSVEALLWGELFFGEGSRLTVL.

This clonotype came up many times. J is TRBJ2-7 and V is TRBV6-5; a possible D gene is TRBD2 (6 bases). V lost 8 bases to trimming and J lost 0 bases, with 17 bases between them. Germline CDR1 reads MNHEY; CDR2 reads SVGAGI. The CDR3 sequence is 15 residues long. The CDR3 nucleotides are TGTGCCAGCGGGACTTGGGACCGAAGCTCCTACGAGCAGTACTTC. Residues: CASGTWDRSSYEQYF.

This clonotype came up many times. The chain carries TRBV6-1 and TRBJ2-5, with 12 bases matching TRBD1. The junction had 8 bases not matched to a gene; V was cut back by 4 bases and J by 5 bases. This CDR3 is 16 amino acids long. The V gene's germline CDR1 is MNHNS and CDR2 SASEGT. The CDR3 sequence is CASSAPGQGASETQYF. The CDR3 nucleotides read TGTGCCAGCAGTGCGCCGGGACAGGGGGCATCGGAGACCCAGTACTTC.

This clonotype showed up many times. This chain's CDR3 is CSARNSNQPQHF. The DNA for the CDR3 is TGCAGTGCTAGAAATAGCAATCAGCCCCAGCATTTT. The V and J genes are TRBV20-1 and TRBJ1-5; D not certain. Looked up from germline, CDR1 is DFQATT and CDR2 is SNEGSKA (reference sequence). The length of the CDR3 is 12 residues. The germline V and J ends were trimmed by 2 bases and 0 bases, with 2 bases remaining between them.

This clonotype was detected ten times or more. A read error may produce the germline difference seen at one junction end. The chain employs TRBV20-1 and TRBJ1-1; unclear D gene. Germline lookup yields CDR1 DFQATT and CDR2 SNEGSKA (reference sequence). CDR3 length equals 12 residues. CDR3 sequence reads: CSAREWGTEAFF. In nucleotides, the CDR3 is TGCAGTGCAAGAGAGTGGGGCACTGAAGCTTTCTTT.

Many counts were recorded for this clonotype. The rearrangement joins TRBV27 to TRBJ1-5, with a tentative D call TRBD1 (6 bases). The CDR3 sequence is 14 residues long. Germline V gene lookup returns CDR1 MNHEY and CDR2 SMNVEV (reference sequence). The ends were cut back, 9 bases at V and 1 base at J, with 13 bases in the middle. CDR3 coding DNA: TGTGCCAGAAAGGCAGGGGAGAGCAATCAGCCCCAGCATTTT. This sequence encodes CARKAGESNQPQHF.

This clonotype was seen repeatedly, ten times or more. The chain links TRBV14 to TRBJ2-7; D is unclear. With 0 bases removed from V and 6 bases from J, the gap between germline ends came to 9 bases. The CDR3 is 13 amino acids. Germline CDR1 and CDR2: SGHDN and FVKESK. CDR3 residues: CASSQELGSEQYF. For the CDR3, the DNA is TGTGCCAGCAGCCAAGAGTTAGGATCCGAGCAGTACTTC.

Ten or more counts support this clonotype. V is TRBV6-2 or TRBV6-3 and J is TRBJ2-1; possibly TRBD1 or TRBD2 for D (7 bases each). CDR1 and CDR2 (germline): MNHEY, SVGEGT. The CDR3 length is 12 residues. The V end was cut by 6 bases, the J end by 8 bases, with 11 bases between. In DNA form, the CDR3 reads TGTGCCAGCAGGTCAGGGGGGGATGAGCAGTTCTTC. Translation gives CASRSGGDEQFF.

The table lists this clonotype with many counts. The chain carries TRBV7-9 and TRBJ1-4; 10 nucleotides match TRBD1. Germline V gene data show CDR1 as SEHNR and CDR2 as FQNEAQ (reference sequence). The CDR3 has 15 residues. The V gene end was trimmed by 3 bases and the J gene end by 7 bases; junction bases not matched to a gene: 5. CDR3 DNA sequence: TGTGCCAGCAGCTTGACAGGGGGCGAAGGTGAAAAACTGTTTTTT. This codes for CASSLTGGEGEKLFF.

The rearrangement links TRBV7-2 to TRBJ1-1; TRBD1 matches at 7 bases. Trimming removed 6 bases from V and 3 bases from J; junction bases left unmatched: 10. There are 15 residues in the CDR3. Germline V gene data show CDR1 as SGHTA and CDR2 as FQGNSA. The CDR3 is CASSPQGVRDTEAFF. In DNA, the CDR3 is TGTGCCAGCAGTCCCCAGGGGGTGCGGGACACTGAAGCTTTCTTT.

The V call is TRBV5-1, the J call TRBJ2-7; perhaps D is TRBD1 or TRBD2 (5 bases each). V was clipped by 4 bases and J by 6 bases, with 20 bases between them. The CDR3 totals 15 residues. Germline lookup yields CDR1 SGHRS and CDR2 YFSETQ. The CDR3 is CASSLYSGWDVEQYF. In DNA form, the CDR3 reads TGCGCCAGCAGCCTCTATTCTGGGTGGGACGTCGAGCAGTACTTC.

This clonotype was observed many times. The chain recombines TRBV7-2 with TRBJ2-7; D is perhaps TRBD2 (5 bases). V lost 3 bases to trimming and J lost 6 bases, with 12 bases between them. Germline-derived CDR1 and CDR2 are SGHTA and FQGNSA. The CDR3 is made up of 13 amino acids. The CDR3 region has the DNA TGTGCCAGCAGCTTCCTGAGTCGGGGCGAGCAGTACTTC. Translated: CASSFLSRGEQYF.

This clonotype was counted many times. The chain joins TRBV7-2 to TRBJ2-7; D is possibly TRBD1 or TRBD2 (6 bases each). The CDR3 loop spans 15 amino acids. Germline-derived CDR1 and CDR2 are SGHTA and FQGNSA. Trimming took off 5 bases at V and 9 bases at J, with 23 bases between the two ends. CDR3 nucleotide sequence: TGTGCCAGCAGCATAGACCTAAGGGGGGAAGTCGGGCAGTACTTC. Protein product: CASSIDLRGEVGQYF.

In its sample, this clonotype was seen many times. The gene calls are TRBV20-1 and TRBJ2-1; a possible D gene is TRBD1 (5 bases). Germline CDR1 DFQATT, CDR2 SNEGSKA (reference sequence). The CDR3 is 13 amino acids. V lost 0 bases and J 3 bases, leaving 6 bases between the germline ends. This CDR3 is CSAREDNYNEQFF. The CDR3 bases are TGCAGTGCTAGAGAGGACAACTACAATGAGCAGTTCTTC.

This clonotype appeared many times. V is TRBV7-8 and J is TRBJ2-5; D gene ambiguous. CDR3 length: 18 residues. The germline V and J ends were trimmed by 1 base and 4 bases, with 22 bases remaining between them. Looked up from germline, CDR1 is SGHVS and CDR2 is FQNEAQ. The chain's CDR3 is CASSLVGWSPTIGETQYF. The CDR3 DNA is TGTGCCAGCAGCTTAGTGGGGTGGTCTCCCACCATTGGAGAGACCCAGTACTTC.